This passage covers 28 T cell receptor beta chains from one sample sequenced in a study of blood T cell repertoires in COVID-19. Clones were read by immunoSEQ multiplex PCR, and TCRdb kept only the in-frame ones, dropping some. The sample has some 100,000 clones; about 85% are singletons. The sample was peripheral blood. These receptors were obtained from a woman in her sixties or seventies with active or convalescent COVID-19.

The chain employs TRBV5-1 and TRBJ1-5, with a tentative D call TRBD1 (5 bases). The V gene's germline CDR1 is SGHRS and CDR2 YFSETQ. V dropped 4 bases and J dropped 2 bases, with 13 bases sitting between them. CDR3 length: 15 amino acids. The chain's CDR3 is CASSPEGSGNQPQHF. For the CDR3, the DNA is TGCGCCAGCAGCCCGGAGGGGAGTGGCAATCAGCCCCAGCATTTT.

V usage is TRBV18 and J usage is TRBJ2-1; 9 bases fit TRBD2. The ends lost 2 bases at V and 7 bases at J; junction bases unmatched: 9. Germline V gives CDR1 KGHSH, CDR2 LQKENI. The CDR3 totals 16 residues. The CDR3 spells CASSPVSGRVRNEQFF. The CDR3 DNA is TGTGCCAGCTCACCAGTTAGCGGGAGAGTTAGGAATGAGCAGTTCTTC.

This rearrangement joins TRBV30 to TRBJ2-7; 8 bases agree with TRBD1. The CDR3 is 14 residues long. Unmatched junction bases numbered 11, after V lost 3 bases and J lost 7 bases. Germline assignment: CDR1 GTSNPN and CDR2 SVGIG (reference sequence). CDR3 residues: CAWRVAGGLGEQYF. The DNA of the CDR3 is TGTGCCTGGAGGGTGGCAGGGGGCTTGGGGGAGCAGTACTTC.

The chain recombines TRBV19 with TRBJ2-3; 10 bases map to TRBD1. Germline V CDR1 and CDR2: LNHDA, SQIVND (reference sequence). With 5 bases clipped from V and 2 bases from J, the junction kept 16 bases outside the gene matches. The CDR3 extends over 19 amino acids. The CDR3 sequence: CASSLTGGASGILTDTQYF. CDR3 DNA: TGTGCCAGTAGTTTGACAGGGGGCGCGTCTGGAATACTCACAGATACGCAGTATTTT.

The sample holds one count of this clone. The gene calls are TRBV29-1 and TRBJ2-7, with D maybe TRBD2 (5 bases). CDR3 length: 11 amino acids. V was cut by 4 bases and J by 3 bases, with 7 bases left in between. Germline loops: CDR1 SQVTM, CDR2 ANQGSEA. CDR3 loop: CSVVRDYEQYF. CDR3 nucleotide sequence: TGCAGCGTTGTGAGGGACTACGAGCAGTACTTC.

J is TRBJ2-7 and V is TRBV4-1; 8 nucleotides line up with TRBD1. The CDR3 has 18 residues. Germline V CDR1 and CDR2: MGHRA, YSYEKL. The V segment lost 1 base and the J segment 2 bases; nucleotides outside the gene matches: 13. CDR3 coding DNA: TGCGCCAGCAGCCAAGTCCCCGGACAGGGTAGGAGGACCTACGAGCAGTACTTC. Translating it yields CASSQVPGQGRRTYEQYF.

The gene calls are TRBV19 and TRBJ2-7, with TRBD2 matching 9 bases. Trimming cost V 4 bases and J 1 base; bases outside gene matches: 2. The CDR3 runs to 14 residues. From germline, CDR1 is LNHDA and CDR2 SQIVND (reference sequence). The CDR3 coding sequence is TGTGCCAGTAGTAAGACTAGCGGATCCTACGAGCAGTACTTC. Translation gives CASSKTSGSYEQYF.

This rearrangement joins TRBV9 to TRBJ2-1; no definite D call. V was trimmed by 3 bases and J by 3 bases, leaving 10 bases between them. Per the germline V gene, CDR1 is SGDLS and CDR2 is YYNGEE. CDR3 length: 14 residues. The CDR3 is CASSAYASYNEQFF. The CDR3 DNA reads TGTGCCAGCAGCGCCTACGCTAGCTACAATGAGCAGTTCTTC.

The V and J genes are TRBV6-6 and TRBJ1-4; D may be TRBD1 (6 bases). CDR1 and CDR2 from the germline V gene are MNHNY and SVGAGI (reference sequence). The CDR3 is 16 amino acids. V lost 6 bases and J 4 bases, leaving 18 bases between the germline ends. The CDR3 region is CASSSVVIGGNEKLFF. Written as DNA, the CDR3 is TGTGCCAGCAGCTCTGTCGTAATAGGGGGTAATGAAAAACTGTTTTTT.

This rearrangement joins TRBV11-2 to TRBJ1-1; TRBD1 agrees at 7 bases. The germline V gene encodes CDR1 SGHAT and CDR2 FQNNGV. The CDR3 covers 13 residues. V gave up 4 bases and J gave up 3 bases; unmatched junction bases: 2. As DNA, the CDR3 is TGTGCCAGCAGCTCCAGGGGGGACACTGAAGCTTTCTTT. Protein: CASSSRGDTEAFF. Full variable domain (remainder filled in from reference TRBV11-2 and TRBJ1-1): EAGVAQSPRYKIIEKRQSVAFWCNPISGHATLYWYQQILGQGPKLLIQFQNNGVVDDSQLPKDRFSAERLKGVDSTLKIQPAKLEDSAVYLCASSSRGDTEAFFGQGTRLTVV.

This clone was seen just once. CDR3 sequence: CASTPRTSGTFGEQFF. The CDR3 coding sequence is TGTGCCAGCACCCCCCGGACTAGCGGGACTTTCGGTGAGCAGTTCTTC. The chain links TRBV25-1 to TRBJ2-1, with TRBD2 identical over 12 bases. The trim removed 7 bases at V and 9 bases at J, leaving 13 bases unmatched. CDR1 and CDR2 from the germline V gene are MGHDK and SYGVNS. There are 16 residues in the CDR3.

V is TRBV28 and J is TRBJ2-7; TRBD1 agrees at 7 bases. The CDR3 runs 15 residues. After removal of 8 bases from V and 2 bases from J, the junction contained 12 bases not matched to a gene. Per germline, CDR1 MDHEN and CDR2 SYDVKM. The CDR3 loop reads CASSTKRQGTYEQYF. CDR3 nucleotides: TGTGCCAGCTCAACCAAGAGACAGGGAACCTACGAGCAGTACTTC.

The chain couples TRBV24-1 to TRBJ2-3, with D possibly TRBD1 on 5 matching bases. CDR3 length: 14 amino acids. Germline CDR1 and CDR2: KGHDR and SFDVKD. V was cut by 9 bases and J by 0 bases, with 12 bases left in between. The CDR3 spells CATGDRTSTDTQYF. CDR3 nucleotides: TGTGCCACCGGCGACAGAACTAGCACAGATACGCAGTATTTT.

The CDR3 region has the DNA TGCAGCGTTGAAGACAGCGGTGCAACTAATGAAAAACTGTTTTTT. Amino acid sequence: CSVEDSGATNEKLFF. The chain recombines TRBV29-1 with TRBJ1-4; D unclear. This CDR3 contains 15 residues. The germline V gene encodes CDR1 SQVTM and CDR2 ANQGSEA. The V gene lost 0 bases and the J gene lost 0 bases, with 8 bases spanning the gap.

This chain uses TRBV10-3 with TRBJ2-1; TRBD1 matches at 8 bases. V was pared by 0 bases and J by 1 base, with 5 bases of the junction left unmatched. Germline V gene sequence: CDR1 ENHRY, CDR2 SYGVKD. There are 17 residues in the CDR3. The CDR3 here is CAISESWQGASYNEQFF. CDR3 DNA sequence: TGTGCCATCAGTGAGTCGTGGCAGGGGGCGTCCTACAATGAGCAGTTCTTC.

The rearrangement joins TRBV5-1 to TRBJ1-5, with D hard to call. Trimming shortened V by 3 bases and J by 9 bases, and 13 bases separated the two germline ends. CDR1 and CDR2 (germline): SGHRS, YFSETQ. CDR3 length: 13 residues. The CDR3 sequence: CASSYEVGSPQHF. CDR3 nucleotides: TGCGCCAGCAGCTACGAGGTGGGTTCGCCCCAGCATTTT.

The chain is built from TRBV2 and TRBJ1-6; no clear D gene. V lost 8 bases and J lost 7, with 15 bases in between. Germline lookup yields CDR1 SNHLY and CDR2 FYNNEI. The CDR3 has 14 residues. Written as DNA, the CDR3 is TGTGCCAGCGGAGACCGGGATACCAATTCACCCCTCCACTTT. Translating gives CASGDRDTNSPLHF.

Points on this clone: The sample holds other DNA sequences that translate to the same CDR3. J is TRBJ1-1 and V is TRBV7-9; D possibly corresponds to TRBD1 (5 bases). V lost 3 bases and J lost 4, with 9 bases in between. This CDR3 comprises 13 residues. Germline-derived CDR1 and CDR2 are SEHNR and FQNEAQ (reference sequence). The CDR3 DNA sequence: TGTGCCAGCAGCTTGCAGGGAGGCACTGAAGCTTTCTTT. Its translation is CASSLQGGTEAFF.

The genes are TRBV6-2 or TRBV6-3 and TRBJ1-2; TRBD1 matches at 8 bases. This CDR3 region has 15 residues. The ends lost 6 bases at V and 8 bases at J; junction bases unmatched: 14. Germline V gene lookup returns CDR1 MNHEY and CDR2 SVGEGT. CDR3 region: CASSPGDRWPGGYTF. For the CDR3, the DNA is TGTGCCAGCAGCCCGGGGGACAGGTGGCCAGGCGGCTACACCTTC.

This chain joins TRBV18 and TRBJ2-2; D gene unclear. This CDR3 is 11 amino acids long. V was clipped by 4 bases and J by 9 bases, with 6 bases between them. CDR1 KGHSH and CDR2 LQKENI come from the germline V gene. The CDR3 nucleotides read TGTGCCAGCTCACTACAGCGGGAGCTGTTTTTT. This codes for CASSLQRELFF.

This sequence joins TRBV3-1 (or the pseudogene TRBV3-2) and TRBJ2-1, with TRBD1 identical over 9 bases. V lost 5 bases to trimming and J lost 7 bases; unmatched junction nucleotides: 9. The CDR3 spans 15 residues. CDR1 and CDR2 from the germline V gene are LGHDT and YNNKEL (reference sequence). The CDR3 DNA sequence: TGTGCCAGCAGCGCGGGGACAGGGTTCAGTAATGAGCAGTTCTTC. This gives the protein CASSAGTGFSNEQFF.

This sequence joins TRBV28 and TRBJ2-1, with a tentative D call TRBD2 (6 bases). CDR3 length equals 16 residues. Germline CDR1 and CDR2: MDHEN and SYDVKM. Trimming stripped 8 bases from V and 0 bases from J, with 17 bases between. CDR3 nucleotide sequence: TGTGCCAGCTGGGGGGTGGAAATGGGCTCCTACAATGAGCAGTTCTTC. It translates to CASWGVEMGSYNEQFF.

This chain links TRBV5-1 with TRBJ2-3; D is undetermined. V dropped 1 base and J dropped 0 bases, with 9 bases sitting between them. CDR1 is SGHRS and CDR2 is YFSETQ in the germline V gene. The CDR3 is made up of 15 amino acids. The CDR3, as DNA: TGCGCCAGCAGCTTGACTGTGACTAGCACAGATACGCAGTATTTT. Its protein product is CASSLTVTSTDTQYF.

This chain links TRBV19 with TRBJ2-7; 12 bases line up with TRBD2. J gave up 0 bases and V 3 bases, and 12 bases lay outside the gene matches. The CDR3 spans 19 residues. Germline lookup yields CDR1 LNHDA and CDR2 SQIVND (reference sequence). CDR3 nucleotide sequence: TGTGCCAGTAGTATGCGCCCGGGACTAGCGGGCGGAAGCTCCTACGAGCAGTACTTC. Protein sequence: CASSMRPGLAGGSSYEQYF. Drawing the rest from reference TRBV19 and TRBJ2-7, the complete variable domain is DGGITQSPKYLFRKEGQNVTLSCEQNLNHDAMYWYRQDPGQGLRLIYYSQIVNDFQKGDIAEGYSVSREKKESFPLTVTSAQKNPTAFYLCASSMRPGLAGGSSYEQYFGPGTRLTVT.

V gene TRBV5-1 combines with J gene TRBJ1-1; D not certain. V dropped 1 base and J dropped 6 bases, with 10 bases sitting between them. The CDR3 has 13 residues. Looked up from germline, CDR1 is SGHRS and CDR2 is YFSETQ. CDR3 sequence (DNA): TGCGCCAGCAGCTTGACTGGAGGAGCTGAAGCTTTCTTT. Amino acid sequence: CASSLTGGAEAFF.

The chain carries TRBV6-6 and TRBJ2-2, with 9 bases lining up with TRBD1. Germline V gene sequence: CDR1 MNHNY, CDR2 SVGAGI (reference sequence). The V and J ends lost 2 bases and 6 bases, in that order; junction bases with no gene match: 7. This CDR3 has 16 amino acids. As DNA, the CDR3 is TGTGCCAGCAGTTACCTAACGACAGGGGGAGCCGGGGAGCTGTTTTTT. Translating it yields CASSYLTTGGAGELFF.

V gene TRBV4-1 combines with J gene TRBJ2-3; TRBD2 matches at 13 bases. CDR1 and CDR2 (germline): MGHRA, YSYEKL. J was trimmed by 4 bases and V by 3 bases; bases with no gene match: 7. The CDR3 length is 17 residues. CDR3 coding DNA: TGCGCCAGCAGCCACCAACCGGGACTAGCGGGATCAGATACGCAGTATTTT. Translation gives CASSHQPGLAGSDTQYF.

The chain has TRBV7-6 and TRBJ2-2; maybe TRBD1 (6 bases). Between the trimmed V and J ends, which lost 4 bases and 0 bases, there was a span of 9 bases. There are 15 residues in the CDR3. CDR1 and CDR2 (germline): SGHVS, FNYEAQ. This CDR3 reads CASSSGTTNTGELFF. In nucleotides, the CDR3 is TGTGCCAGCAGCTCAGGGACAACGAACACCGGGGAGCTGTTTTTT.